Shown below are 32 T cell receptor beta chains from a single sample sequenced in a study of CD8+CD57+ T cells in acquired aplastic anemia. Genomic DNA constituted the template upon which TCR beta VDJ and CDR3 profiling was performed. A single record per CDR3 protein comes from TCRdb applying MiXCR to the reads. The data contain hundreds of thousands of distinct CDR3 sequences, approximately 70% of them singletons. The material sequenced was sorted CD4+, CD8+, or CD8+CD57+ T cells (not recorded which) from PBMCs. These TCRs come from a human donor in good health, serving as a control.

This clonotype was seen many times. The CDR3 spells CASRGGRHYEQYF. The CDR3 nucleotides are TGCGCCAGCAGGGGAGGGCGGCACTACGAGCAGTACTTC. The chain has TRBV4-1 and TRBJ2-7; 7 nucleotides align to TRBD2. The V segment lost 6 bases and the J segment 3 bases; nucleotides outside the gene matches: 5. The CDR3 is made up of 13 amino acids. Germline CDR1 is MGHRA and CDR2 is YSYEKL.

This clonotype was found many times. The chain carries TRBV30 and TRBJ1-6; D may be TRBD1 (5 bases). V lost 2 bases, J lost 7 bases, and 12 bases lay in between. The CDR3 consists of 14 residues. Germline values: CDR1 GTSNPN, CDR2 SVGIG (reference sequence). DNA for the CDR3: TGTGCCTGGAGTCTGGACATAATCAATTCACCCCTCCACTTT. Its protein is CAWSLDIINSPLHF.

The chain recombines TRBV7-8 with TRBJ1-5, with a tentative D call TRBD1 (5 bases). This CDR3 is 15 amino acids long. CDR1 is SGHVS and CDR2 is FQNEAQ in the germline V gene. V lost 3 bases and J lost 16, with 25 bases in between. CDR3 DNA: TGTGCCAGCAGCTTCGAGGGACCGGTCGATGAGCACTACCATTTT. As protein: CASSFEGPVDEHYHF.

This chain connects TRBV6-6 to TRBJ1-1; D is ambiguous. Between the trimmed V and J ends, which lost 7 bases and 1 base, there was a span of 16 bases. The germline V gene encodes CDR1 MNHNY and CDR2 SVGAGI (reference sequence). This CDR3 has 15 residues. CDR3 coding DNA: TGTGCCAGCACGACCCACGCTGTCGAGAACACTGAAGCTTTCTTT. Translating it yields CASTTHAVENTEAFF.

Concerning this clonotype itself: The conserved phenylalanine or tryptophan is not found at the CDR3 terminus, so this likely reflects a read error. This chain connects TRBV10-3 to TRBJ1-4; no clear D. The CDR3 totals 16 residues. Germline V gene data show CDR1 as ENHRY and CDR2 as SYGVKD. CDR3 amino acids: CAISEWTQTTNGKLFV. In DNA form, the CDR3 reads TGTGCCATCAGTGAGTGGACGCAAACAACTAATGGAAAACTGTTTGTT.

As for this clonotype: The junction departs from germline at one end; a sequencing error may be responsible. The chain joins TRBV19 to TRBJ1-6, with no clear D. This CDR3 region has 13 residues. The V gene's germline CDR1 is LNHDA and CDR2 SQIVND (reference sequence). CDR3 region: CASLMGRDSPLAF. CDR3 in DNA: TGTGCCAGTTTGATGGGCAGAGATTCACCCCTCGCCTTT.

The chain has TRBV20-1 and TRBJ2-3; the D call may be TRBD1 or TRBD2 (5 bases each). The CDR3 has 13 amino acids. The V gene lost 2 bases and the J gene lost 5 bases, with 11 bases spanning the gap. Per germline, CDR1 DFQATT and CDR2 SNEGSKA (reference sequence). CDR3 amino acids: CSARRGGGDTQYF. Written as DNA, the CDR3 is TGCAGTGCTAGAAGGGGTGGGGGAGATACGCAGTATTTT.

The table lists this clonotype with many counts. The CDR3 DNA follows: TGCGCCAGCAGCCCACGAGGTCGGAACACTGAAGCTTTCTTT. As protein: CASSPRGRNTEAFF. V usage is TRBV5-1 and J usage is TRBJ1-1; D is uncertain. Germline V lookup: CDR1 SGHRS, CDR2 YFSETQ. V gave up 4 bases and J gave up 1 base, with 11 bases separating them. CDR3 length equals 14 residues.

The chain combines TRBV7-2 with TRBJ2-3; 12 bases fit TRBD2. The V and J ends lost 6 bases and 4 bases, in that order; junction bases with no gene match: 5. The CDR3 consists of 15 residues. Per germline, CDR1 SGHTA and CDR2 FQGNSA. In nucleotides, the CDR3 is TGTGCCAGCAGACCTAGCGGGGGGGCCTCAGATACGCAGTATTTT. Translating gives CASRPSGGASDTQYF.

This clonotype was observed many times. The V and J genes are TRBV4-3 and TRBJ2-3; TRBD2 matches at 16 bases. Losses at the gene ends were 1 base for V and 1 base for J; bases not matched to a gene: 5. The germline V gene encodes CDR1 LGHNA and CDR2 YSLEER. The length of the CDR3 is 19 residues. For the CDR3, the DNA is TGCGCCAGCAGCCAAGCGGGACTAGCGGGGGGGAAGGGCACAGATACGCAGTATTTT. Protein: CASSQAGLAGGKGTDTQYF.

The gene calls are TRBV3-1 and TRBJ1-2; D gene uncertain. The ends were cut back, 8 bases at V and 9 bases at J, with 7 bases in the middle. Germline V lookup: CDR1 LGHDT, CDR2 YNNKEL (reference sequence). This CDR3 is 9 amino acids long. This CDR3 is CASGGSYTF. Here the CDR3 DNA reads TGTGCCAGCGGCGGTAGCTACACCTTC.

The rearrangement uses TRBV5-4 and TRBJ1-2; 8 bases line up with TRBD1. The trim removed 5 bases at V and 0 bases at J, leaving 3 bases unmatched. The CDR3 totals 14 residues. Germline CDR1 is SGHNT and CDR2 is YYREEE (reference sequence). CDR3 DNA: TGTGCCAGCAGTCGACAGGGGACTAACTATGGCTACACCTTC. Encoded protein: CASSRQGTNYGYTF.

To note about this clonotype: One junction end does not reproduce the germline sequence, and a read error may be involved. The chain joins TRBV2 to TRBJ1-1; no definite D call. There are 13 residues in the CDR3. Looked up from germline, CDR1 is SNHLY and CDR2 is FYNNEI. The chain's CDR3 is CAGRAEMGSEALF. The DNA of the CDR3 is TGTGCCGGAAGAGCCGAAATGGGCAGTGAAGCTTTGTTT.

The V gene is TRBV25-1, the J gene TRBJ1-6; D unresolved. The CDR3 runs 14 residues. Germline-derived CDR1 and CDR2 are MGHDK and SYGVNS. The V gene lost 2 bases and the J gene lost 8 bases, with 10 bases spanning the gap. The CDR3 is CASSEVESDSPLHF. For the CDR3, the DNA is TGTGCCAGCAGTGAAGTGGAGTCAGATTCACCCCTCCACTTT.

This clonotype has at least ten counts. The J gene is TRBJ1-6, the V gene TRBV20-1; D unclear. The CDR3 covers 15 residues. CDR1 and CDR2 from the germline V gene are DFQATT and SNEGSKA (reference sequence). Trimming shortened V by 2 bases and J by 9 bases, and 17 bases separated the two germline ends. This CDR3 reads CSARKAQPIPSPLHF. DNA for the CDR3: TGCAGTGCTAGAAAGGCACAGCCTATACCTTCACCCCTCCACTTT.

Turning to this clonotype: A read error may account for a junction end that differs from germline. This chain links TRBV7-2 with TRBJ1-5, with unresolved D. Germline V lookup: CDR1 SGHTA, CDR2 FQGNSA. This CDR3 spans 15 amino acids. In nucleotides, the CDR3 is TGTGCCACCAGCAGAGAACGACAAAGCAATCAGCCCCAGCATTTT. This codes for CATSRERQSNQPQHF.

Note on this clonotype: A much larger clone sits a single nucleotide away, making a read error possible. The chain links TRBV10-3 to TRBJ2-1; 14 bases are a match to TRBD2. The CDR3 has 16 amino acids. J was trimmed by 10 bases and V by 5 bases; bases with no gene match: 10. Germline V lookup: CDR1 ENHRY, CDR2 SYGVKD. Here the CDR3 DNA reads TGTGCCATCAGTTACCCCTTGACTAGCGGGGGGGCAGAGCAGTTCTTC. Translation gives CAISYPLTSGGAEQFF.

In regard to this clonotype: The DNA is left out, because the CDR3 cannot be placed on it with certainty; the CDR3 is given as TCRdb lists it. The chain's CDR3 is CASSSSQGTGYTFTF. This chain uses TRBV7-2 with TRBJ1-2. Germline assignment: CDR1 SGHTA and CDR2 FQGNSA. The CDR3 is 15 amino acids long, termini counted.

Remarks on this clonotype: The missing conserved phenylalanine or tryptophan at the end of this CDR3 makes a read error likely. No DNA is shown, since the ends of the CDR3 on it are uncertain; the CDR3 is the one TCRdb lists. The chain combines TRBV7-8 with TRBJ1-5; the DNA was not used to check the table's D call, TRBD1. The germline V gene encodes CDR1 SGHVS and CDR2 FQNEAQ. Counting both end residues, the CDR3 totals 13 amino acids. This chain's CDR3 is CASSLAGATNEKL.

This sequence joins TRBV5-1 and TRBJ2-7, with TRBD2 matching over 8 bases. This CDR3 region has 14 residues. Per germline, CDR1 SGHRS and CDR2 YFSETQ. With 5 bases clipped from V and 6 bases from J, the junction kept 10 bases outside the gene matches. CDR3 sequence: CASSPGGHQPEQYF. As DNA, the CDR3 is TGCGCCAGCAGTCCGGGGGGGCATCAGCCCGAGCAGTACTTC.

Note on this clonotype: Compared with germline, one end of the junction differs, possibly owing to a read error. V gene TRBV11-1 combines with J gene TRBJ1-2; D might be TRBD1 (6 bases). The CDR3 runs 14 residues. From germline, CDR1 is SGHAT and CDR2 FQDESV (reference sequence). CDR3 residues: CASTPAGAGYGYTF. As DNA, the CDR3 is TGTGCCAGCACCCCGGCAGGGGCTGGCTATGGCTACACGTTC.

A few counts support this clonotype. Because the CDR3 is missing its conserved closing phenylalanine or tryptophan, this is likely a read error. Because the CDR3's place on the DNA is in doubt, the DNA is left out and the CDR3 is given as listed by TCRdb. The rearrangement joins TRBV2 to TRBJ2-7; the table's D call of TRBD1 was not tested on the DNA. The CDR3 extends over 9 residues, inclusive of both ends. Germline CDR1 reads SNHLY; CDR2 reads FYNNEI. CDR3 sequence: CASSPGGGS.

The genes are TRBV20-1 and TRBJ2-3; unclear D gene. V was clipped by 5 bases and J by 4 bases, with 16 bases between them. CDR1 is DFQATT, CDR2 SNEGSKA, per germline (reference sequence). The CDR3 spans 14 residues. The CDR3 sequence: CSAGRARLSDTQYF. CDR3 nucleotide sequence: TGCAGTGCTGGGCGAGCCCGTCTTTCAGATACGCAGTATTTT.

V usage is TRBV15 and J usage is TRBJ1-1, with D unresolved. Germline values: CDR1 LNHNV, CDR2 YYDKDF (reference sequence). The V and J ends lost 3 bases and 0 bases respectively, with 5 bases between them. The CDR3 covers 13 residues. Written as DNA, the CDR3 is TGTGCCACCAGCAGTCCGATGAACACTGAAGCTTTCTTT. Its protein is CATSSPMNTEAFF.

This clonotype was recorded at least ten times. The J gene is TRBJ2-3, the V gene TRBV3-1; the D gene is possibly TRBD2 (6 bases). This CDR3 region has 14 residues. In germline, CDR1 is LGHDT, CDR2 YNNKEL (reference sequence). V lost 5 bases and J 4 bases, leaving 13 bases between the germline ends. CDR3 sequence reads: CASSARLGSDTQYF. CDR3 sequence (DNA): TGTGCCAGCAGCGCCCGACTAGGTTCAGATACGCAGTATTTT.

The V call is TRBV7-6, the J call TRBJ2-3; D might be TRBD1 (9 bases). Germline values: CDR1 SGHVS, CDR2 FNYEAQ. V was clipped by 5 bases and J by 6 bases, with 24 bases between them. CDR3 length equals 17 residues. The CDR3 DNA reads as TGTGCCAGCAGCCGGACAGGGGCGGGGGGCGACAGCGATACGCAGTATTTT. It translates to CASSRTGAGGDSDTQYF.

As to this clonotype: The junction and the germline gene differ at one end; a read error may be behind it. The chain has TRBV6-6 and TRBJ2-7; a possible D gene is TRBD1 (6 bases). The germline V gene encodes CDR1 MNHNY and CDR2 SVGAGI (reference sequence). CDR3 length: 14 amino acids. DNA for the CDR3: TGTTCCAGCACCCCAGGGACAAGTTCCTACGAGCAGTACTTC. It yields the protein CSSTPGTSSYEQYF.

Comments on this clonotype: A junction boundary mismatches the germline segment, possibly from a read error. The chain links TRBV7-9 to TRBJ1-4; a weak D match, TRBD1 (5 bases). Germline V gene sequence: CDR1 SEHNR, CDR2 FQNEAQ (reference sequence). This CDR3 has 12 amino acids. The CDR3 bases are TGTGCCAGCAGCACAAAAAGGGGAACCGGGGAGTTT. This sequence encodes CASSTKRGTGEF.

Worth noting for this clonotype: The conserved phenylalanine or tryptophan is not found at the CDR3 terminus, so this likely reflects a read error. V is TRBV29-1 and J is TRBJ2-5; D might be TRBD2 (5 bases). V was cut by 7 bases and J by 5 bases, with 26 bases left in between. From germline, CDR1 is SQVTM and CDR2 ANQGSEA. The CDR3 has 16 residues. CDR3 residues: CSAPGSALNWEETQYL. CDR3 coding DNA: TGCAGCGCCCCAGGATCCGCACTGAACTGGGAGGAGACCCAGTACCTC.

This clonotype was picked up many times. The J gene is TRBJ2-1, the V gene TRBV7-2; no definite D call. Trimming removed 0 bases at V and 6 bases at J, with 3 bases between. The V gene's germline CDR1 is SGHTA and CDR2 FQGNSA. The CDR3 covers 12 residues. CDR3 loop: CASSLASNEQFF. In DNA, the CDR3 is TGTGCCAGCAGCTTAGCTAGCAATGAGCAGTTCTTC.

Notes on this clonotype: Because the CDR3 is missing its conserved closing phenylalanine or tryptophan, this is likely a read error. Because the CDR3's place on the DNA is in doubt, the DNA is left out and the CDR3 is given as listed by TCRdb. This chain links TRBV9 with TRBJ1-1; the tabulated D call, TRBD1, remains unverified against the DNA. Per the germline V gene, CDR1 is SGDLS and CDR2 is YYNGEE. The CDR3 length is 13 residues, termini included. This chain's CDR3 is CASTVAGQGQFTL.

This clonotype was recorded many times. The chain is built from TRBV6-1 and TRBJ2-7; TRBD1 is a possible D gene (6 bases). Germline assignment: CDR1 MNHNS and CDR2 SASEGT. CDR3 length equals 14 residues. V shed 4 bases and J shed 0 bases, with 10 bases lying between them. In nucleotides, the CDR3 is TGTGCCAGCAGTGGGGACATCATCTCCTACGAGCAGTACTTC. It specifies CASSGDIISYEQYF.